The source of this TCR beta chain is a study of identifying expanded T cells in peripheral blood. In regard to this clone: Its matching antigen is unknown.

Healthy donors had no documented immune events, such as infections, while sampled. Data came from immunoSEQ multiplex PCR; TCRdb stores just in-frame clones and leaves some out. The table includes tens of thousands of clones, approximately 82% detected once. Points from the study as a whole: Over about two and four weeks, about 17 and 20 clones changed, versus roughly 1.1 between replicates. Two-week clone count variance significantly increased as total template count grew.

V was clipped by 5 bases and J by 6 bases; unmatched bases: 8. The CDR3 runs 16 residues. CDR1 and CDR2 from the germline V gene are KGHSH and LQKENI. V is TRBV18 and J is TRBJ2-3, with 13 bases lining up with TRBD2. Input material: blood. The TCR comes from a person aged 18 to 75 in good health. CDR3 nucleotides: TGTGCCAGCTCATCCTCACTAGCGGGAGGGCCTGATACGCAGTATTTT. Translating gives CASSSSLAGGPDTQYF.